These 5 T cell receptor beta chains came from one sample sequenced in a study of cytomegalovirus exposure and HLA in healthy donors. Both 60 Vbeta primers and 13 Jbeta primers went into the PCR. This table comes from immunoSEQ multiplex PCR, and its TCRdb copy is limited to in-frame clones, with some not included. The data hold some 130,000 clones, with 65% to 85% observed a single time. Source material: PBMCs. These receptors all stem from a man aged 50 or older in good health and CMV-seronegative.

This clone has more than one count but fewer than ten. The V call is TRBV15, the J call TRBJ1-5; 8 positions agree with TRBD1. Germline loops: CDR1 LNHNV, CDR2 YYDKDF (reference sequence). The CDR3 runs to 15 residues. Trimming cost V 2 bases and J 6 bases; bases outside gene matches: 6. The CDR3 region is CATSRLDRGTQPQHF. CDR3 coding DNA: TGTGCCACCAGCAGACTTGACAGGGGCACTCAGCCCCAGCATTTT.

V usage is TRBV7-6 and J usage is TRBJ2-2; 13 nucleotides align to TRBD2. With V trimmed by 8 bases and J by 6 bases, 9 bases remained unmatched. The CDR3 is 16 residues long. CDR1 SGHVS and CDR2 FNYEAQ come from the germline V gene. CDR3 protein: CASAHPLAGGPGELFF. DNA for the CDR3: TGTGCCAGCGCTCACCCACTAGCGGGAGGGCCCGGGGAGCTGTTTTTT.

CDR3 amino acids: CASSQGTEAFF. CDR3 coding DNA: TGTGCCAGCTCACAGGGGACTGAAGCTTTCTTT. This chain links TRBV18 with TRBJ1-1; the D gene is possibly TRBD1 (5 bases). Germline V lookup: CDR1 KGHSH, CDR2 LQKENI. This CDR3 has 11 residues. V shed 4 bases and J shed 5 bases, with 5 bases lying between them.

The chain couples TRBV13 to TRBJ2-3; 10 positions agree with TRBD1. The germline V gene has CDR1 PRHDT and CDR2 FYEKMQ (reference sequence). The CDR3 length is 16 residues. J lost 0 bases, V lost 2 bases, and 2 bases had no gene match. The DNA for the CDR3 is TGTGCCAGCAGCTTACGGACAGGGGGGAGCACAGATACGCAGTATTTT. Protein sequence: CASSLRTGGSTDTQYF.

The chain couples TRBV10-3 to TRBJ1-5; D may be TRBD1 (5 bases). V lost 0 bases and J 0 bases, leaving 12 bases between the germline ends. The CDR3 is 17 amino acids. Germline V gene sequence: CDR1 ENHRY, CDR2 SYGVKD. The CDR3 region is CAISESPIGGSNQPQHF. DNA for the CDR3: TGTGCCATCAGTGAGTCACCCATCGGGGGTAGCAATCAGCCCCAGCATTTT.